What follows describes a single T cell receptor beta chain. Its antigen is currently unknown. The data derive from a study of OX40 agonist ivuxolimab in advanced cancers. Study-level results: Antigen specificity of clonally expanded peripheral T cells was not established.

Blood draws occurred at baseline, cycle 4 day 1, and cycle 7 day 1. TCRdb's table, derived via immunoSEQ multiplex PCR, lists solely in-frame clones and lacks some. The sample comprises about 98,000 clones, roughly nine tenths of which are singletons, and 0.7% to 0.95% rests with the top ten. V was shortened by 0 bases and J by 0 bases, with 7 bases between the two germline ends. The CDR3 runs 15 residues. Germline CDR1 and CDR2: LNHDA and SQIVND (reference sequence). The receptor was isolated from an adult with an advanced solid tumor such as melanoma, head and neck, liver or kidney cancer. Sequencing used CD4+ or CD8+ T cells sorted from blood, obtained in a trial of the OX40 agonist ivuxolimab. This chain connects TRBV19 to TRBJ2-3; D is ambiguous. DNA of the CDR3: TGTGCCAGTAGTATAGAAGGAAGGAGCACAGATACGCAGTATTTT. Encoded protein: CASSIEGRSTDTQYF.